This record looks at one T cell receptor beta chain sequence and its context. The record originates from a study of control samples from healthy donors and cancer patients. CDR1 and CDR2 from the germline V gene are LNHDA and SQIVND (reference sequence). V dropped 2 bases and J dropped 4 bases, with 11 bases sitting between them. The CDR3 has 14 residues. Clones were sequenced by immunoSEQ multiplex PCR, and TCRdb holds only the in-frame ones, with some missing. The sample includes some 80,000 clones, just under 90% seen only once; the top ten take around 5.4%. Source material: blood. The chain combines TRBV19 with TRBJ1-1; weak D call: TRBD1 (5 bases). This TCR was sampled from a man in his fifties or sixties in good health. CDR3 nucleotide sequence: TGTGCCAGTAGTATACGGGACCTAGGCACTGAAGCTTTCTTT. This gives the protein CASSIRDLGTEAFF.